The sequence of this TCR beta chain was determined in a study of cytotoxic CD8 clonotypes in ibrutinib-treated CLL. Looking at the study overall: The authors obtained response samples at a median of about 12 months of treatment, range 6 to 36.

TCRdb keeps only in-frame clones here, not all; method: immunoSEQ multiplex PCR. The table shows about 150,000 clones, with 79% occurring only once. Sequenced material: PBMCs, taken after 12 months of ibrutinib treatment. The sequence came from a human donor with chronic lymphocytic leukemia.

CDR3 DNA: TGCAGCGTTAGACTCGTAGTCGACAATGAGCAGTTCTTC. Translation gives CSVRLVVDNEQFF. The rearrangement joins TRBV29-1 to TRBJ2-1; D is uncertain. The V and J ends lost 5 bases and 5 bases respectively, with 13 bases between them. Germline V lookup: CDR1 SQVTM, CDR2 ANQGSEA. This CDR3 is built from 13 residues.